This T cell receptor beta chain stems from a study of OX40 agonist ivuxolimab in advanced cancers. Across the whole study: Ivuxolimab was delivered to patients intravenously every 2 weeks at doses spanning 0.01 to 10 mg/kg.

Data came from immunoSEQ multiplex PCR; TCRdb stores just in-frame clones and leaves some out. The sample gives under 25,000 clones, approximately 80% of which show up once; roughly 25% is in the top ten. Germline CDR1 reads MNHEY; CDR2 reads SMNVEV (reference sequence). The CDR3 has 13 residues. V lost 3 bases and J 5 bases, leaving 11 bases between the germline ends. Worth noting for this clone: Its target is not known.

Cycle 7 day 1, cycle 4 day 1, and baseline were the timepoints at which blood was sampled. Regarding the study as a whole: More expanded clones were found, on average, in CD8+ than in CD4+ T cells.

The rearrangement uses TRBV27 and TRBJ2-7; D unclear. The clonotype was recovered from an adult with an advanced solid tumor such as melanoma, head and neck, liver or kidney cancer. The sequenced sample was CD4+ or CD8+ T cells sorted from blood, obtained in a trial of the OX40 agonist ivuxolimab. CDR3: CASSFGPLNEQYF. The CDR3, as DNA: TGTGCCAGCAGTTTCGGGCCCCTCAACGAGCAGTACTTC.